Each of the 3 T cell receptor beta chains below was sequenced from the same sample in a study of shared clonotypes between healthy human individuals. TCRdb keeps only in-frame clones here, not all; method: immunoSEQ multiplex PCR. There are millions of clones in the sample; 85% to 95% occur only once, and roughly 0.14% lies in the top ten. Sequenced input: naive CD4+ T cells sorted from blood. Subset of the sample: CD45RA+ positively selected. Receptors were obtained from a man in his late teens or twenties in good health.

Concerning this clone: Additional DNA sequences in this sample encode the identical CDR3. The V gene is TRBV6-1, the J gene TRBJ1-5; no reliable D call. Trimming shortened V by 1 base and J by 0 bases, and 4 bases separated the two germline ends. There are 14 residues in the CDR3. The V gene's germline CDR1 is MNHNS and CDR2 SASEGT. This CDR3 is CASSEGSSNQPQHF. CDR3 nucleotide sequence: TGTGCCAGCAGTGAAGGTTCTAGCAATCAGCCCCAGCATTTT.

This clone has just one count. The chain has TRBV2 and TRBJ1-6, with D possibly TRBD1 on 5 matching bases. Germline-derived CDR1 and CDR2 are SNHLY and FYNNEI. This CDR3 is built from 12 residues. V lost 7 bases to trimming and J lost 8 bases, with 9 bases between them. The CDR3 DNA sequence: TGTGCCAGCAAACAGGACGATTCACCCCTCCACTTT. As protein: CASKQDDSPLHF.

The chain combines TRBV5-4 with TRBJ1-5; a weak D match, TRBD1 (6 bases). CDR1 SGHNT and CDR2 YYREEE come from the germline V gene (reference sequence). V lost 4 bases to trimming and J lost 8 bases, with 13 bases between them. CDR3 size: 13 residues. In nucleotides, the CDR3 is TGTGCCAGCAGCGTGGACAGAGTCGAGCCCCAGCATTTT. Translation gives CASSVDRVEPQHF.